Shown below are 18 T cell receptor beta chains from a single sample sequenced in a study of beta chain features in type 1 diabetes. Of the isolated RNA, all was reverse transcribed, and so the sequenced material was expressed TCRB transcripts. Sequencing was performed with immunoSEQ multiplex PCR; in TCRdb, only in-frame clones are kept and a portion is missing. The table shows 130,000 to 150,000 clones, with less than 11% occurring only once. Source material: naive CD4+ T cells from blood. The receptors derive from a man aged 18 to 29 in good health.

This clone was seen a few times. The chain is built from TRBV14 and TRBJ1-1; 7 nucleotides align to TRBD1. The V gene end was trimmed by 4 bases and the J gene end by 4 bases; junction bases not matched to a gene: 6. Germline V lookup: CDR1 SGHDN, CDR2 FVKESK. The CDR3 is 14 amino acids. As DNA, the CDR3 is TGTGCCAGCAGCCCTGACAGGGTTGCCACTGAAGCTTTCTTT. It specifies CASSPDRVATEAFF.

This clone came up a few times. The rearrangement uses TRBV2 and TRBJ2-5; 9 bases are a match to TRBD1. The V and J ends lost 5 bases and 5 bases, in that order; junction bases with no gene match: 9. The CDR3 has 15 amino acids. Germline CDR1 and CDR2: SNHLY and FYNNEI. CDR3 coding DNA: TGTGCCAGCAGTCCGACAGGGGGGCCTTCGGAGACCCAGTACTTC. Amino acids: CASSPTGGPSETQYF.

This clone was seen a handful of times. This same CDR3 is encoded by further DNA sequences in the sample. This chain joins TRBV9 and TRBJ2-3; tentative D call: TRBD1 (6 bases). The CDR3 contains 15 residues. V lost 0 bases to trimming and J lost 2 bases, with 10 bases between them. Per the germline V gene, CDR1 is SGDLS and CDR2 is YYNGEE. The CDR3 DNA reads TGTGCCAGCAGCGTAGGGCAGGGGTCCACAGATACGCAGTATTTT. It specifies CASSVGQGSTDTQYF.

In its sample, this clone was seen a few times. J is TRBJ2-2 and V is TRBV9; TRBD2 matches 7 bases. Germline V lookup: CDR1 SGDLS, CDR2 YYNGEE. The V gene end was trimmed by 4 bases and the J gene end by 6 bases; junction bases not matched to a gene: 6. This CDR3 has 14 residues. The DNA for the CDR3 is TGTGCCAGCAGCACAAGACTAGCTGCCGGGGAGCTGTTTTTT. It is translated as CASSTRLAAGELFF.

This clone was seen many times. This chain's CDR3 is CASSLSGLRKETQYF. The CDR3 nucleotides are TGTGCCAGCAGCTTATCAGGCCTGCGAAAGGAGACCCAGTACTTC. The chain recombines TRBV7-2 with TRBJ2-5; D remains unclear. CDR1 is SGHTA and CDR2 is FQGNSA in the germline V gene. The CDR3 is 15 residues long. Trimming pared 2 bases from V and 5 bases from J, leaving 15 bases between. The entire variable domain, with the rest obtained from reference TRBV7-2 and TRBJ2-5, is as follows: GAGVSQSPSNKVTEKGKDVELRCDPISGHTALYWYRQSLGQGLEFLIYFQGNSAPDKSGLPSDRFSAERTGGSVSTLTIQRTQQEDSAVYLCASSLSGLRKETQYFGPGTRLLVL.

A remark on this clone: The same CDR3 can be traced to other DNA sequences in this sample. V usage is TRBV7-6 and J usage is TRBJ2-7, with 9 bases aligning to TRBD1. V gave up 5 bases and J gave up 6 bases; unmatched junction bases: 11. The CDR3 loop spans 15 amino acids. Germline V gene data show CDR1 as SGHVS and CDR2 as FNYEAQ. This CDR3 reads CASSLTDGTGFEQYF. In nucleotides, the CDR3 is TGTGCCAGCAGCCTGACCGATGGGACAGGGTTCGAGCAGTACTTC. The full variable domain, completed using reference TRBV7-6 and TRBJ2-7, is GAGVSQSPRYKVTKRGQDVALRCDPISGHVSLYWYRQALGQGPEFLTYFNYEAQQDKSGLPNDRFSAERPEGSISTLTIQRTEQRDSAMYRCASSLTDGTGFEQYFGPGTRLTVT.

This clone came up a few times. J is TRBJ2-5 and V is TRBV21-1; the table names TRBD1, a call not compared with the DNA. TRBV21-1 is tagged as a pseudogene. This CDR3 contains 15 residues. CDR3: CASSRGAQGGETQYF. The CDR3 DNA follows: TGTGCCAGCAGCCGTGGGGCCCAGGGTGGAGAGACCCAGTACTTC.

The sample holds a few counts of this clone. CDR3 nucleotide sequence: TGTGCCAGCAGTTTTATAGCGGACAATGAGCAGTTCTTC. Protein sequence: CASSFIADNEQFF. J is TRBJ2-1 and V is TRBV28, with D perhaps matching TRBD2 (6 bases). Germline values: CDR1 MDHEN, CDR2 SYDVKM. V was shortened by 3 bases and J by 5 bases, with 8 bases between the two germline ends. The CDR3 runs to 13 residues.

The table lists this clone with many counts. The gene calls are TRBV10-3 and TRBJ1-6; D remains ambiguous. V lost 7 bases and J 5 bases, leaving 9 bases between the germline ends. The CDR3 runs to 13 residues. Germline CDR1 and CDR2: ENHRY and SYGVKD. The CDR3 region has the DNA TGTGCCATCAAGCGAGTGGATAATTCACCCCTCCACTTT. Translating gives CAIKRVDNSPLHF.

The CDR3 DNA reads TGTGCCAGCAGTACCCGGTTAGCGGTGACTACAGATACGCAGTATTTT. It translates to CASSTRLAVTTDTQYF. The rearrangement joins TRBV6-6 to TRBJ2-3; tentative D call: TRBD2 (6 bases). The V gene lost 5 bases and the J gene lost 3 bases, with 18 bases spanning the gap. CDR3 size: 16 residues. Germline V gene sequence: CDR1 MNHNY, CDR2 SVGAGI (reference sequence).

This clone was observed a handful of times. The CDR3 loop reads CASSPPGIYTGELFF. The DNA for the CDR3 is TGTGCCAGCAGCCCGCCAGGGATTTACACCGGGGAGCTGTTTTTT. The rearrangement uses TRBV9 and TRBJ2-2; D is possibly TRBD1 (5 bases). The ends were cut back, 4 bases at V and 3 bases at J, with 13 bases in the middle. The CDR3 consists of 15 residues. Germline CDR1 SGDLS, CDR2 YYNGEE.

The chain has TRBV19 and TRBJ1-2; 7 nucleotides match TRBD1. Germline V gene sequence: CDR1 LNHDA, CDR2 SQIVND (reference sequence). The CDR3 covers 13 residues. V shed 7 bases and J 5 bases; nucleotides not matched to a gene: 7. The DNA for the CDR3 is TGTGCCAGTAACGGGGACAGAGAATATGGCTACACCTTC. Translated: CASNGDREYGYTF.

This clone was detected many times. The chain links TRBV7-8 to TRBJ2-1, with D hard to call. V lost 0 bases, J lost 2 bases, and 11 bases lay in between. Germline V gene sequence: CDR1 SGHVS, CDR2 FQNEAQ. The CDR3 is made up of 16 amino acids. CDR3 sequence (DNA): TGTGCCAGCAGCTTAGCGCGATCCCCTGCCTACAATGAGCAGTTCTTC. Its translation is CASSLARSPAYNEQFF.

As DNA, the CDR3 is TGTGCCAGTAGCGACAGGGGCGACGACGGGGAGCTGTTTTTT. It yields the protein CASSDRGDDGELFF. This chain joins TRBV19 and TRBJ2-2, with 8 bases lining up with TRBD1. Trimming took 6 bases from V and 7 from J; bases not matched to a gene: 7. CDR1 LNHDA and CDR2 SQIVND come from the germline V gene (reference sequence). CDR3 length: 14 amino acids.

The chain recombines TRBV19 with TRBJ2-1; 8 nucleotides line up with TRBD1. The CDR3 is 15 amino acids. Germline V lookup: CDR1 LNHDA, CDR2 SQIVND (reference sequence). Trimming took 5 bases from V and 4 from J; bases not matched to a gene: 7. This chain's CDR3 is CASSRDRDRYNEQFF. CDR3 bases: TGTGCCAGTAGTCGCGACCGGGACAGGTACAATGAGCAGTTCTTC.

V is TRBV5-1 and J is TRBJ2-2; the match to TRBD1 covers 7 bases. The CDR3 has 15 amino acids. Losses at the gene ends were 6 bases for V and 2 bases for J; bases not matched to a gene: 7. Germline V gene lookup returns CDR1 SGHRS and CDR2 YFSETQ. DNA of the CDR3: TGCGCCAGCACTGAACGACAGGGCAACACCGGGGAGCTGTTTTTT. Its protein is CASTERQGNTGELFF.

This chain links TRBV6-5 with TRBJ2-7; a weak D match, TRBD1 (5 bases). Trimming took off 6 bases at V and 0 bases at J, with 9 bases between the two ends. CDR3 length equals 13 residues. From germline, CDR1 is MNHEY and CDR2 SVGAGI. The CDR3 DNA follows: TGTGCCAGCAGAGGGGCGACCTCCTACGAGCAGTACTTC. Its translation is CASRGATSYEQYF.

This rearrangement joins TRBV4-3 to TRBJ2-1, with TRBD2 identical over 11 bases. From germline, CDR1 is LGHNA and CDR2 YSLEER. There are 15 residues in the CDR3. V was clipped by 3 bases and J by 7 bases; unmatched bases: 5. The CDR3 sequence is CASSHSGGALNEQFF. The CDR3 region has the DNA TGCGCCAGCAGCCATAGCGGGGGGGCTTTAAATGAGCAGTTCTTC.